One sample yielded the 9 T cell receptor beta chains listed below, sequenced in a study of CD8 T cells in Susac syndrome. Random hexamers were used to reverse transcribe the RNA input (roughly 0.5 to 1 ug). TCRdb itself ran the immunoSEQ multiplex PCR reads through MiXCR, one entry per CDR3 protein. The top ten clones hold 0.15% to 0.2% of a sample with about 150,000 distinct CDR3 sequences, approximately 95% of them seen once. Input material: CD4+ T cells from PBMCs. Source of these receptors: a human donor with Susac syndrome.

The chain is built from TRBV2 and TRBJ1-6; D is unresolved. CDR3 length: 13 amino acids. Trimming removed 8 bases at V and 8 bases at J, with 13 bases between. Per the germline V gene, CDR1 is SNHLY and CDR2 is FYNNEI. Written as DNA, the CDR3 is TGTGCCAGCCTTCGGCGGACGGATTCACCCCTCCACTTT. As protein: CASLRRTDSPLHF.

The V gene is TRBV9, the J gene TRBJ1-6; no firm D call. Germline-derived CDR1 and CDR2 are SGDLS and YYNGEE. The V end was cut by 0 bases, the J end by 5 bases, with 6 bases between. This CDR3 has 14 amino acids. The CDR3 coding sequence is TGTGCCAGCAGCGTAGCTGGGAATAATTCACCCCTCCACTTT. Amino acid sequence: CASSVAGNNSPLHF.

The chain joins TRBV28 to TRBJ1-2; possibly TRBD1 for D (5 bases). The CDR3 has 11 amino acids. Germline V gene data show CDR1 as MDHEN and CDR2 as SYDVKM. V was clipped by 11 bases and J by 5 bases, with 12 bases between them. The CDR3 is CAASTGYGYTF. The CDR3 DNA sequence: TGTGCCGCCTCAACAGGATATGGCTACACCTTC.

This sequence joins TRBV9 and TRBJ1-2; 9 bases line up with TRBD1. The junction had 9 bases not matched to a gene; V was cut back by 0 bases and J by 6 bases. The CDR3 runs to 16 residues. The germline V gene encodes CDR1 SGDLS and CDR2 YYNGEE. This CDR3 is CASSVELGQGIDGYTF. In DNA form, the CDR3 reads TGTGCCAGCAGCGTAGAGTTGGGACAGGGCATCGATGGCTACACCTTC.

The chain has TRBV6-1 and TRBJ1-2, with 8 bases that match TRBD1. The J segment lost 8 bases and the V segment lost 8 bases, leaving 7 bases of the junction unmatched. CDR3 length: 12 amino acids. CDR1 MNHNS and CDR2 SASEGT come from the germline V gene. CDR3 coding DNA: TGTGCCAGCGAAGGGGACAGGAGAGGCTACACCTTC. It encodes CASEGDRRGYTF.

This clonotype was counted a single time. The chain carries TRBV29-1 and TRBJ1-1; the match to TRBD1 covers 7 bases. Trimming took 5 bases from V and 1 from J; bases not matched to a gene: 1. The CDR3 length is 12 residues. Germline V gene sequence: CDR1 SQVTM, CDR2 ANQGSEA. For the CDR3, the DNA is TGCAGCGTTAGACAGGGGAACACTGAAGCTTTCTTT. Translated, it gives CSVRQGNTEAFF.

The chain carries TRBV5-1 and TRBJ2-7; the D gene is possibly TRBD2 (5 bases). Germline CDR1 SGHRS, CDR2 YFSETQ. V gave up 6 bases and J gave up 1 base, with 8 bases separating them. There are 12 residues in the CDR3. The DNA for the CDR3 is TGCGCCAGCACCCGGGATTCCTACGAGCAGTACTTC. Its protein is CASTRDSYEQYF.

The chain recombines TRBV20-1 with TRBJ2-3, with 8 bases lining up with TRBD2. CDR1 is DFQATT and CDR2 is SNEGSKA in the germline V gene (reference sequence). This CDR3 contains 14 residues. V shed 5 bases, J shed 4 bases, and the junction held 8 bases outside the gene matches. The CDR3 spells CSAQPGGRADTQYF. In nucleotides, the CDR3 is TGCAGTGCTCAGCCGGGGGGGAGGGCAGATACGCAGTATTTT.

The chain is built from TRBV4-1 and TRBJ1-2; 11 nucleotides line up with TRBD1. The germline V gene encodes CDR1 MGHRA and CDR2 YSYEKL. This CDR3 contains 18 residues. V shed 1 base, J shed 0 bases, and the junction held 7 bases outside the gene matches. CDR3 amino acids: CASSQGGQGALSNYGYTF. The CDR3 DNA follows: TGCGCCAGCAGCCAAGGAGGACAGGGGGCCTTATCTAACTATGGCTACACCTTC.